This T cell receptor beta chain was retrieved from a study of radiotherapy plus CTLA-4 blockade in lung cancer. Study in general: Objective response was observed in approximately 18% of patients, and disease control in approximately 30%.

Patients in the study, people with chemo-refractory metastatic non-small-cell lung cancer, received focal radiation plus ipilimumab CTLA-4 blockade. Sequencing used immunoSEQ multiplex PCR; TCRdb keeps in-frame clones, though not all of them. The sample has some 110,000 clones; approximately 80% are singletons. Overall study results and limits: After treatment with radiotherapy plus ipilimumab, TCR clones that came from the tumor expanded in blood. Dynamics of early blood T cell clones, together with interferon-beta, were reportedly the best predictors of response.

As to this clone: Its target is unknown.

The CDR3 has 16 residues. The V end lost 0 bases, the J end lost 4 bases, and 12 bases lay between the germline ends. Germline V gene sequence: CDR1 MGHRA, CDR2 YSYEKL. The rearrangement uses TRBV4-1 and TRBJ1-4; no clear D. The origin of this receptor is a human donor with non-small cell lung cancer that progressed on radiotherapy plus ipilimumab. Some clones in this sample may be carry-over from other donors' samples. The starting material was peripheral blood, obtained from a patient treated with radiotherapy plus ipilimumab. CDR3 sequence reads: CASSQDVSAGNEKLFF. For the CDR3, the DNA is TGCGCCAGCAGCCAAGATGTTTCGGCGGGTAATGAAAAACTGTTTTTT.